Sequencing of this T cell receptor (beta chain) was carried out in a study of blood T cell repertoires in COVID-19. Study-wide context: T cells, B-cell-depleted T cells, or PBMCs provided the cDNA or gDNA that served as material.

Germline assignment: CDR1 MDHEN and CDR2 SYDVKM. The trim removed 4 bases at V and 8 bases at J, leaving 10 bases unmatched. The CDR3 totals 15 residues. Per the original data handling: For nucleated cells, counts were estimated from reference gene primer amplification. TCRdb's table, derived via immunoSEQ multiplex PCR, lists solely in-frame clones and lacks some. V, J and clone size are those of that table, while D and trimming were read from the DNA. Of 150,000 to 200,000 clones listed, about 93% are singletons. This chain connects TRBV28 to TRBJ2-1; 8 bases map to TRBD1. Sequenced input: peripheral blood. The receptor was derived from a woman in her forties or fifties with acute or convalescent COVID-19. The CDR3 DNA reads as TGTGCCAGCAGTTCTCAGGGGGCACTTCAACATGAGCAGTTCTTC. Residues: CASSSQGALQHEQFF.